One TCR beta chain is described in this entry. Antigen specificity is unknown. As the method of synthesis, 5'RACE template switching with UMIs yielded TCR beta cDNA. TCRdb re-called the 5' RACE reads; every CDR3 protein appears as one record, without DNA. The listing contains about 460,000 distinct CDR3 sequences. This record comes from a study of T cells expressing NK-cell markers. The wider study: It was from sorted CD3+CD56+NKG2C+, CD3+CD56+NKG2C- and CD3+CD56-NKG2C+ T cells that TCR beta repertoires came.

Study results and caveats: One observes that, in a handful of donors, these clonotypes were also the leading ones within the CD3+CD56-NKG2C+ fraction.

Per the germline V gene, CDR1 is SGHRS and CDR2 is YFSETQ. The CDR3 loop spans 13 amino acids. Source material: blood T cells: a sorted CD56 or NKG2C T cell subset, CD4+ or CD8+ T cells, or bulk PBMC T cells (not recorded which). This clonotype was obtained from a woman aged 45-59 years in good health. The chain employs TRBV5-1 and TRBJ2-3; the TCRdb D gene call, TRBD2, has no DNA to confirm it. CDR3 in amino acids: CASGAGDADTQYF.